This TCR beta chain derives from a study of blood T cells in healthy people across ages. Using a J-beta primer mix together with a sample-barcoded 5' primer, a second PCR was run for roughly 7 to 11 cycles. TCRdb analysed the 5' RACE reads with MiXCR anew, one entry per CDR3 protein. The profile shows about 970,000 distinct CDR3 sequences, just over 50% of them singletons. The CDR3 loop spans 11 amino acids. Germline V CDR1 and CDR2: MNHEY, SVGAGI. V was clipped by 6 bases and J by 13 bases; unmatched bases: 8. V is TRBV6-5 and J is TRBJ2-5, with 7 bases matching TRBD2. Sequenced sample: blood. This clonotype originated in a woman aged 60-75 years in good health. DNA of the CDR3: TGTGCCAGCAGCCGGGGGGTTGAGCGGTACTTC. The encoded protein is CASSRGVERYF.